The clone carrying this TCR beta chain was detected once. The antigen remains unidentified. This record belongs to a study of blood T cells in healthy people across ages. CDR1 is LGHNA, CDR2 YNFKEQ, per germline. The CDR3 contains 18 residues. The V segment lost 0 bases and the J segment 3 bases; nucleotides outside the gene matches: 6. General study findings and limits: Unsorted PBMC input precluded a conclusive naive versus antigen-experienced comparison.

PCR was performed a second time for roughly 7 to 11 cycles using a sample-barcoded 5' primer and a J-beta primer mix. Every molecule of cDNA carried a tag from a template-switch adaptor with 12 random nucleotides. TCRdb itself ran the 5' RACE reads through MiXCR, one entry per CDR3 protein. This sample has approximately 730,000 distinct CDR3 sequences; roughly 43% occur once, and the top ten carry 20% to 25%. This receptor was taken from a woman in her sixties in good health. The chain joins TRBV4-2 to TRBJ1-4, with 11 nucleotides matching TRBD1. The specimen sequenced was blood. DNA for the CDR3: TGTGCCAGCAGCCAAGAAGAGGGACAGGGGGAATCTAATGAAAAACTGTTTTTT. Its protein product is CASSQEEGQGESNEKLFF.